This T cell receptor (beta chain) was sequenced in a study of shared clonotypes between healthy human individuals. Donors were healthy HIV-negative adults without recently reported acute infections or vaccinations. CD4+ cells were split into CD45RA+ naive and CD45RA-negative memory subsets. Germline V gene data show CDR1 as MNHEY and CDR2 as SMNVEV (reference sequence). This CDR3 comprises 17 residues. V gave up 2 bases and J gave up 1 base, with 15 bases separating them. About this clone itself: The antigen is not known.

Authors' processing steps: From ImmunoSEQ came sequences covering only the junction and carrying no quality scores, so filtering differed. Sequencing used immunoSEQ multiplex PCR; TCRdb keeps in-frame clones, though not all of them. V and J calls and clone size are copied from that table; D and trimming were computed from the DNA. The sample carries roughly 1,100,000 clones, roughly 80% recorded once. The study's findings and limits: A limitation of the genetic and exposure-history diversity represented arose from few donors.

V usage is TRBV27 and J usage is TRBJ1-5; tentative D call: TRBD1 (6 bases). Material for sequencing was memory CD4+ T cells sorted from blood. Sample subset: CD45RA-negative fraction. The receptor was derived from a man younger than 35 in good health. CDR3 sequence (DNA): TGTGCCAGCAGTTTACGTCACGGGGGCGAGAGCAATCAGCCCCAGCATTTT. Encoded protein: CASSLRHGGESNQPQHF.